This is a list of T cell receptor beta chains from one sample in a study of cytomegalovirus exposure and HLA in healthy donors. Profiling relied on immunoSEQ multiplex PCR, and the TCRdb table lists in-frame clones only, not all of them. The data show 100,000 or so clones, 74% seen once. The specimen sequenced was PBMCs. The receptors stem from a human donor in good health. Both conserved end residues are part of each CDR3. A D gene is named only where the DNA matches it firmly. Not every row has a clone size; where given, it reads once, few, many or a size class.

D: NA
V: TRBV18
J: TRBJ2-2
size: few
CDR3: CASSPRQSTGELFF
DNA: TGTGCCAGCTCTCCTAGACAGAGCACCGGGGAGCTGTTTTTT

D: NA
V: TRBV9
J: TRBJ2-5
size: NA
CDR3: CASSGRYREGETQYF
DNA: TGTGCCAGCAGCGGACGTTACAGGGAGGGAGAGACCCAGTACTTC

D: TRBD2
V: TRBV28
J: TRBJ2-7
size: NA
CDR3: CASETGGPPQYF
DNA: TGTGCCAGCGAAACGGGGGGGCCCCCACAGTACTTC

D: NA
V: TRBV5-1
J: TRBJ1-4
size: NA
CDR3: CASSSNLGRGLGEKLFF
DNA: TGCGCCAGCAGCTCAAATCTGGGTAGGGGATTAGGCGAAAAACTGTTTTTT

D: TRBD1
V: TRBV30
J: TRBJ1-2
size: NA
CDR3: CAWSGWDSLDGYTF
DNA: TGTGCCTGGAGTGGCTGGGACAGCCTTGATGGCTACACCTTC

D: NA
V: TRBV7-2
J: TRBJ2-7
size: NA
CDR3: CASSLRLEREQYF
DNA: TGTGCCAGCAGCTTGCGACTAGAACGCGAGCAGTACTTC

D: NA
V: TRBV5-6
J: TRBJ2-1
size: NA
CDR3: CASSLVGTYNEQFF
DNA: TGTGCCAGCAGCTTGGTCGGGACCTACAATGAGCAGTTCTTC

D: TRBD1
V: TRBV4-3
J: TRBJ2-7
size: NA
CDR3: CASSQGEGQGYEQYF
DNA: TGCGCCAGCAGCCAAGGGGAGGGACAGGGCTACGAGCAGTACTTC

D: NA
V: TRBV4-1
J: TRBJ2-1
size: NA
CDR3: CASSQAPGDNEQFF
DNA: TGCGCCAGCAGCCAAGCTCCGGGAGACAATGAGCAGTTCTTC

D: TRBD2
V: TRBV5-1
J: TRBJ2-2
size: NA
CDR3: CASSLLTSGNTGELFF
DNA: TGCGCCAGCAGCTTGCTGACTAGCGGGAACACCGGGGAGCTGTTTTTT

D: TRBD1
V: TRBV28
J: TRBJ1-2
size: NA
CDR3: CASSGSMRDRINYGYTF
DNA: TGTGCCAGCAGTGGTTCGATGCGGGACAGGATTAACTATGGCTACACCTTC

D: TRBD1
V: TRBV27
J: TRBJ2-7
size: NA
CDR3: CASSLGDRGRYEQYF
DNA: TGTGCCAGCAGTTTGGGGGACAGGGGTCGTTACGAGCAGTACTTC

D: TRBD2
V: TRBV5-4
J: TRBJ2-1
size: NA
CDR3: CASSFRLAGPEQFF
DNA: TGTGCCAGCAGCTTCCGCCTAGCGGGACCCGAGCAGTTCTTC

D: NA
V: TRBV11-3
J: TRBJ2-2
size: NA
CDR3: CASSLTGTGELFF
DNA: TGTGCCAGCAGCTTAACGGGAACCGGGGAGCTGTTTTTT

D: TRBD1
V: TRBV10-3
J: TRBJ1-2
size: NA
CDR3: CAISNPGRGYGYTF
DNA: TGTGCCATCAGTAACCCGGGCAGGGGGTACGGCTACACCTTC

D: NA
V: TRBV10-2
J: TRBJ1-2
size: NA
CDR3: CASSLDSSLYGYTF
DNA: TGCGCCAGCAGCCTGGACAGCAGCCTCTATGGCTACACCTTC

D: NA
V: TRBV6-5
J: TRBJ1-4
size: NA
CDR3: CASSRTTNEKLFF
DNA: TGTGCCAGCAGTCGTACAACTAATGAAAAACTGTTTTTT

D: TRBD2
V: TRBV5-4
J: TRBJ2-1
size: NA
CDR3: CASSSGWGGVRGNEQFF
DNA: TGTGCCAGCAGCTCGGGATGGGGGGGAGTGAGGGGCAATGAGCAGTTCTTC

D: NA
V: TRBV5-4
J: TRBJ1-4
size: NA
CDR3: CASSLRGSDQLFF
DNA: TGTGCCAGCAGCTTGAGAGGTTCCGACCAACTGTTTTTT

D: TRBD1
V: TRBV6-5
J: TRBJ1-1
size: few
CDR3: CASSLDRVNTEAFF
DNA: TGTGCCAGCAGCCTGGACAGGGTGAACACTGAAGCTTTCTTT

D: NA
V: TRBV5-1
J: TRBJ2-7
size: NA
CDR3: CASSFGGAPYEQYF
DNA: TGCGCCAGCAGCTTCGGCGGGGCCCCCTACGAGCAGTACTTC

D: TRBD1
V: TRBV30
J: TRBJ1-5
size: NA
CDR3: CAWTTPQGAGQPQHF
DNA: TGTGCCTGGACCACTCCACAGGGGGCGGGTCAGCCCCAGCATTTT

D: TRBD1
V: TRBV2
J: TRBJ2-5
size: NA
CDR3: CASRATGGEETQYF
DNA: TGTGCCAGCAGAGCGACAGGGGGGGAAGAGACCCAGTACTTC

D: NA
V: TRBV28
J: TRBJ2-5
size: NA
CDR3: CASSQAGQGGETQYF
DNA: TGTGCCAGCAGCCAAGCCGGGCAGGGAGGAGAGACCCAGTACTTC

D: NA
V: TRBV4-2
J: TRBJ2-5
size: NA
CDR3: CASSQFAGGAIQETQYF
DNA: TGTGCCAGCAGCCAATTCGCAGGCGGGGCCATCCAAGAGACCCAGTACTTC

D: NA
V: TRBV5-4
J: TRBJ2-1
size: NA
CDR3: CASSQTYNEQFF
DNA: TGTGCCAGCAGCCAGACATACAATGAGCAGTTCTTC